A selection of T cell receptor beta chains follows, all from one sample in a study of blood T cell repertoires in COVID-19. Generated by immunoSEQ multiplex PCR, the TCRdb table keeps only in-frame clones and is missing some. In the table there are 200,000 to 250,000 clones, just over 90% of which are singletons. The sequenced sample was peripheral blood. All receptors derive from a man aged 30 to 39 with acute or convalescent COVID-19. Each CDR3 is given with its conserved first and last residue. D genes are given only for firm matches. Clone size is stated in some rows and not others, as once, few, many or a class when expanded.

j_call | v_call | d_call | clone_size | cdr3_nt | cdr3_aa
TRBJ2-3 | TRBV7-3 | TRBD2 | NA | TGTGCCAGCAGCTTGGAGACTAGCGGGGTTTCAGATACGCAGTATTTT | CASSLETSGVSDTQYF
TRBJ2-3 | TRBV28 | NA | once | TGTGCCAGCAGTTGGTCTAGCGTAGGAGATACGCAGTATTTT | CASSWSSVGDTQYF
TRBJ1-5 | TRBV15 | TRBD1 | NA | TGTGCCACCAGCAGAGTGGGGGCAGGGGGCTCTCAGCCCCAGCATTTT | CATSRVGAGGSQPQHF
TRBJ2-7 | TRBV5-8 | TRBD2 | NA | TGTGCCAGCAGTTTAGCGGGGGTGGCCTACGAGCAGTACTTC | CASSLAGVAYEQYF
TRBJ2-6 | TRBV3-1/TRBV3-2 | TRBD1 | NA | TGTGCCAGCAGCCAGTCAGGGGGCAGCTCTGGGGCCAACGTCCTGACTTTC | CASSQSGGSSGANVLTF
TRBJ1-5 | TRBV21-1 | NA | NA | TGTGCCAGCAGCCAGCGCGTAAATCAGCCCCAGCATTTT | CASSQRVNQPQHF
TRBJ1-5 | TRBV19 | TRBD1 | NA | TGTGCCGCCTGGACAGGGAACAATCAGCCCCAGCATTTT | CAAWTGNNQPQHF
TRBJ1-2 | TRBV5-4 | NA | NA | TGTGCCAGCAGCTTGAATGGACTGCGCGGCTATGGCTACACCTTC | CASSLNGLRGYGYTF
TRBJ2-5 | TRBV5-1 | TRBD1 | NA | TGCGCCAGCAGCATCCGACAGGGCGCCCAAGAGACCCAGTACTTC | CASSIRQGAQETQYF
TRBJ2-3 | TRBV4-1 | TRBD2 | NA | TGCGCCAGCAGCCTGACTAGCGGGAGAACTGGGGTTACGCAGTATTTT | CASSLTSGRTGVTQYF
TRBJ1-4 | TRBV7-9 | TRBD1 | NA | TGTGCCAGCAGCTCGGGACAGCAAAATGAAAAACTGTTTTTT | CASSSGQQNEKLFF
TRBJ2-7 | TRBV6-5 | TRBD1 | NA | TGTGCCAGCAGGCGACAGGGGTCCTACGAGCAGTACTTC | CASRRQGSYEQYF
TRBJ1-1 | TRBV11-2 | NA | NA | TGTGCCAGCAGCCCACGACAATTTCTAACGAACACTGAAGCTTTCTTT | CASSPRQFLTNTEAFF
TRBJ2-1 | TRBV5-4 | TRBD2 | NA | TGTGCCAGCAGCTTGGCAGGACTAGCTGGAAATGAGCAGTTCTTC | CASSLAGLAGNEQFF
TRBJ2-7 | TRBV11-2 | TRBD2 | NA | TGTGCCAGCAGCTTGACTAGCGGGAACTCCTACGAGCAGTACTTC | CASSLTSGNSYEQYF
TRBJ2-7 | TRBV28 | NA | NA | TGTGCCAGCAGCCTAACCTACGAGCAGTACTTC | CASSLTYEQYF
TRBJ1-5 | TRBV15 | NA | NA | TGTGCCACCGGGGACTTTCGACGATATCAGCCCCAGCATTTT | CATGDFRRYQPQHF
TRBJ1-4 | TRBV4-2 | NA | NA | TGTGCCAGCAGCCCTACACCAGGGGCAACTAATGAAAAACTGTTTTTT | CASSPTPGATNEKLFF
TRBJ1-1 | TRBV19 | NA | few | TGTGCCAGTAGGCTTGGACCCCGGGGGAACACTGAAGCTTTCTTT | CASRLGPRGNTEAFF
TRBJ2-2 | TRBV6-5 | TRBD1 | NA | TGTGCCAGCAGACGGGACAGGGGAAACACCGGGGAGCTGTTTTTT | CASRRDRGNTGELFF
TRBJ2-5 | TRBV9 | TRBD2 | NA | TGTGCCAGCAACAGCGGGGGAACGGTAGAGACCCAGTACTTC | CASNSGGTVETQYF
TRBJ2-1 | TRBV7-6 | TRBD2 | NA | TGTGCCAGCAGCTTGGGCAGGGCGGGGGACTACAATGAGCAGTTCTTC | CASSLGRAGDYNEQFF
TRBJ2-3 | TRBV4-1 | NA | NA | TGCGCCAGCAGCCAAGTCTTAACTAGCAGACACACAGATACGCAGTATTTT | CASSQVLTSRHTDTQYF
TRBJ2-7 | TRBV2 | NA | NA | TGTGCCAGCGAAGGGGGTGGCAGAAGAAAATCCTACGAGCAGTACTTC | CASEGGGRRKSYEQYF
TRBJ2-7 | TRBV9 | NA | NA | TGTGCCAGCAGCGCCGGGGACTCCCTCGGAGAGCAGTACTTC | CASSAGDSLGEQYF
TRBJ2-7 | TRBV30 | NA | NA | TGTGCCTGGAGTGTAGCTTTCCCGGGGGAGCAGTACTTC | CAWSVAFPGEQYF
TRBJ2-3 | TRBV12-5 | NA | NA | TGTGCTAGTGGTTGGCAGGGTACAGATACGCAGTATTTT | CASGWQGTDTQYF
TRBJ2-7 | TRBV29-1 | NA | NA | TGCAGCGTCGCAGGAAGACAGGCGACGAACTCCTACGAGCAGTACTTC | CSVAGRQATNSYEQYF
TRBJ2-2 | TRBV6-4 | TRBD1 | NA | TGTGCCAGCAGTGAACAGGGGATAAGCACCGGGGAGCTGTTTTTT | CASSEQGISTGELFF
TRBJ2-4 | TRBV30 | NA | NA | TGTGCCTTCGGGACACTTCTAGCCAAAAACATTCAGTACTTC | CAFGTLLAKNIQYF
TRBJ1-6 | TRBV7-2 | TRBD1 | once | TGTGCCAGCAGCCAGACAGGGTCCTATAATTCACCCCTCCACTTT | CASSQTGSYNSPLHF
TRBJ1-4 | TRBV5-1 | TRBD1 | NA | TGCGCCAGCAGCCCGGCGGGCCGGACAGGTGAAAAACTGTTTTTT | CASSPAGRTGEKLFF
TRBJ1-5 | TRBV28 | NA | NA | TGTGCCAGCATCCCTCTAAATAGCAATCAGCCCCAGCATTTT | CASIPLNSNQPQHF
TRBJ1-2 | TRBV6-5 | TRBD1 | NA | TGTGCCAGCAGTTACTCAACAGGGGCTCGTGGCTACACCTTC | CASSYSTGARGYTF
TRBJ2-7 | TRBV30 | TRBD1 | NA | TGTGCCTGGAGCGCGGGGACAGGGATATACGAGCAGTACTTC | CAWSAGTGIYEQYF
TRBJ2-5 | TRBV5-4 | TRBD2 | NA | TGTGCCAGCAGCTTGGGGCGTTTAGCGGGGGGCTCCCAAGAGACCCAGTACTTC | CASSLGRLAGGSQETQYF
TRBJ2-2 | TRBV7-3 | TRBD2 | NA | TGTGCCAGCAGCTTAACCCCTTTAGCGGGAGCCTACGGGGAGCTGTTTTTT | CASSLTPLAGAYGELFF